What follows are 18 T cell receptor beta chains derived from one specimen sequenced in a study of T cells in Graves' hyperthyroidism and ophthalmopathy. RNA transcripts yielded amplified TCR beta CDR3 regions. The TCR CDR3 was amplified in a first-round RT-PCR using the HTBI primer set. MiXCR, applied by TCRdb to the multiplex PCR reads, yields one record per CDR3 protein. The sample has 560,000 or so distinct CDR3 sequences, about 43% seen once. The sequencing sample was made of peripheral blood or thyroid tissue (not recorded which). These receptors came from a woman aged 18 to 35 with Graves' hyperthyroidism.

The chain carries TRBV2 and TRBJ2-7; D assignment may be TRBD1 or TRBD2 (5 bases each). V gave up 5 bases and J gave up 4 bases, with 15 bases separating them. The CDR3 covers 14 residues. From germline, CDR1 is SNHLY and CDR2 FYNNEI. DNA of the CDR3: TGTGCCAGCAGTTTACGGGAAGGGGCGTACGAGCAGTACTTC. This gives the protein CASSLREGAYEQYF.

For this clonotype: Since no conserved phenylalanine or tryptophan closes the CDR3, a read error is the likely cause. The DNA is left out, because the CDR3 cannot be placed on it with certainty; the CDR3 is given as TCRdb lists it. The chain carries TRBV2 and TRBJ2-2. Germline values: CDR1 SNHLY, CDR2 FYNNEI. 15 amino acids form the CDR3, both terminal residues included. The CDR3 protein is CASSEPNRDTGELSS.

Remarks on this clonotype: Just one base apart from a much larger clone, this may be a read error. This sequence joins TRBV5-1 and TRBJ2-7; 8 nucleotides line up with TRBD1. CDR1 and CDR2 from the germline V gene are SGHRS and YFSETQ. The CDR3 runs to 13 residues. This CDR3 is CASGKPGGIEQYF. The DNA for the CDR3 is TGTGCCAGCGGCAAACCAGGGGGCATCGAGCAGTACTTC.

In this sample, this clonotype turned up many times. The rearrangement joins TRBV15 to TRBJ1-6, with D maybe TRBD1 (5 bases). The V end was cut by 0 bases, the J end by 7 bases, with 10 bases between. The CDR3 sequence is 15 residues long. CDR1 LNHNV and CDR2 YYDKDF come from the germline V gene (reference sequence). In nucleotides, the CDR3 is TGTGCCACCAGCAGAGATCCGGGGGGAAATTCACCCCTCCACTTT. This encodes CATSRDPGGNSPLHF.

The chain employs TRBV7-2 and TRBJ1-3; 7 bases match TRBD1. J was trimmed by 7 bases and V by 5 bases; bases with no gene match: 8. CDR1 and CDR2 (germline): SGHTA, FQGNSA. CDR3 size: 14 residues. CDR3 in amino acids: CASSVKGAGNTIYF. The DNA for the CDR3 is TGTGCCAGCAGCGTCAAGGGGGCCGGGAACACCATATATTTT.

The CDR3 region is CAISESMGYYGYTF. The DNA for the CDR3 is TGTGCCATCAGTGAGTCGATGGGGTATTATGGCTACACCTTC. The rearrangement links TRBV10-3 to TRBJ1-2, with unresolved D. Per the germline V gene, CDR1 is ENHRY and CDR2 is SYGVKD. CDR3 length: 14 residues. V shed 0 bases and J shed 5 bases, with 10 bases lying between them.

The CDR3 here is CSAREGLAGRYEQYF. CDR3 DNA: TGCAGTGCTAGAGAGGGACTAGCGGGCCGCTACGAGCAGTACTTC. The chain links TRBV20-1 to TRBJ2-7, with 12 positions matching TRBD2. This CDR3 region has 15 residues. J lost 3 bases, V lost 0 bases, and 3 bases had no gene match. The germline CDR1 and CDR2 sequences are DFQATT and SNEGSKA (reference sequence).

For the CDR3, the DNA is TGTGCCATCAGCGAGACAGCTCTCCCTGAAGCTTTCTTT. It yields the protein CAISETALPEAFF. The chain is built from TRBV10-3 and TRBJ1-1; D might be TRBD1 (5 bases). Germline-derived CDR1 and CDR2 are ENHRY and SYGVKD. CDR3 size: 13 residues. V lost 6 bases and J lost 6, with 14 bases in between.

This rearrangement joins TRBV24-1 to TRBJ1-5, with D maybe TRBD1 (5 bases). Trimming took off 5 bases at V and 0 bases at J, with 13 bases between the two ends. The CDR3 has 16 amino acids. The germline gives CDR1 KGHDR, CDR2 SFDVKD. The CDR3 DNA reads TGTGCCACCAGTGCTAGGGGCGGGAATAGCAATCAGCCCCAGCATTTT. Translated: CATSARGGNSNQPQHF.

The V and J genes are TRBV20-1 and TRBJ2-2; maybe TRBD1 (6 bases). Per the germline V gene, CDR1 is DFQATT and CDR2 is SNEGSKA (reference sequence). V was trimmed by 2 bases and J by 1 base, leaving 11 bases between them. The CDR3 has 15 amino acids. The chain's CDR3 is CSARNPGQNTGELFF. The DNA of the CDR3 is TGCAGTGCTAGAAACCCGGGACAGAACACCGGGGAGCTGTTTTTT.

The chain joins TRBV12-3 or TRBV12-4 to TRBJ2-2, with 11 bases aligning to TRBD2. The V and J ends lost 3 bases and 7 bases, in that order; junction bases with no gene match: 10. The CDR3 sequence is 17 residues long. For the CDR3, the DNA is TGTGCCAGCAGTTTTCGTAGCGGGAGGGCCCGAATCGGGGAGCTGTTTTTT. It codes for CASSFRSGRARIGELFF.

Remarks on this clonotype: Possible read error: a much larger clone is one base away. This sequence joins TRBV24-1 and TRBJ2-7, with D possibly TRBD1 on 6 matching bases. The germline V gene has CDR1 KGHDR and CDR2 SFDVKD. CDR3 length: 14 residues. V was pared by 5 bases and J by 2 bases, with 12 bases between. The CDR3 DNA reads TGTGCCACCAGTGGCCCAGGGGTCCCCTACGAGCAGTACTTC. Protein sequence: CATSGPGVPYEQYF.

This clonotype showed up just a few times. The CDR3 reads CSARRVPETQYF. The CDR3 DNA follows: TGCAGTGCTAGGCGGGTTCCAGAGACCCAGTACTTC. This chain links TRBV20-1 with TRBJ2-5; maybe TRBD2 (5 bases). CDR1 is DFQATT and CDR2 is SNEGSKA in the germline V gene (reference sequence). The CDR3 consists of 12 residues. The V end lost 3 bases, the J end lost 4 bases, and 9 bases lay between the germline ends.

This clonotype showed up just a few times. V and J are TRBV29-1 and TRBJ1-5, with 8 positions matching TRBD1. The V and J ends lost 7 bases and 8 bases, in that order; junction bases with no gene match: 7. The germline gives CDR1 SQVTM, CDR2 ANQGSEA. The CDR3 contains 12 residues. CDR3 sequence (DNA): TGCAGCGCTAGACAGGGGTATGAGCCCCAGCATTTT. It yields the protein CSARQGYEPQHF. The variable domain in full, with the rest retrieved from reference TRBV29-1 and TRBJ1-5, is SAVISQKPSRDICQRGTSLTIQCQVDSQVTMMFWYRQQPGQSLTLIATANQGSEATYESGFVIDKFPISRPNLTFSTLTVSNMSPEDSSIYLCSARQGYEPQHFGDGTRLSIL.

This clonotype has only a few counts. The genes are TRBV7-9 and TRBJ2-7; weak D call: TRBD2 (6 bases). This CDR3 has 15 amino acids. V was pared by 5 bases and J by 5 bases, with 19 bases between. Germline V lookup: CDR1 SEHNR, CDR2 FQNEAQ (reference sequence). CDR3 protein: CASSKSWAGSDEQYF. The DNA of the CDR3 is TGTGCCAGCAGCAAGTCGTGGGCGGGATCTGACGAGCAGTACTTC.

This clonotype has at least ten counts. V gene TRBV7-9 combines with J gene TRBJ1-6, with TRBD1 identical over 8 bases. The V and J ends lost 4 bases and 7 bases, in that order; junction bases with no gene match: 3. CDR1 and CDR2 (germline): SEHNR, FQNEAQ (reference sequence). The CDR3 runs to 14 residues. The CDR3 DNA sequence: TGTGCCAGCAGCTATAGACAGGGGAATTCACCCCTCCACTTT. Its protein product is CASSYRQGNSPLHF. The entire variable domain, with the rest obtained from reference TRBV7-9 and TRBJ1-6, is as follows: DTGVSQNPRHKITKRGQNVTFRCDPISEHNRLYWYRQTLGQGPEFLTYFQNEAQLEKSRLLSDRFSAERPKGSFSTLEIQRTEQGDSAMYLCASSYRQGNSPLHFGNGTRLTVT.

The J gene is TRBJ2-3, the V gene TRBV24-1, with D perhaps assigned TRBD1 or TRBD2 (5 bases each). V lost 4 bases and J lost 5, with 9 bases in between. The V gene's germline CDR1 is KGHDR and CDR2 SFDVKD. The CDR3 runs 13 residues. CDR3 residues: CATSDLRGDTQYF. The CDR3 DNA reads as TGTGCCACCAGTGACCTGAGGGGAGATACGCAGTATTTT.

This clonotype appeared a few times. The chain uses TRBV7-2 and TRBJ2-5, with TRBD2 matching over 10 bases. V gave up 5 bases and J gave up 6 bases; unmatched junction bases: 12. The CDR3 consists of 16 residues. Germline lookup yields CDR1 SGHTA and CDR2 FQGNSA. The DNA of the CDR3 is TGTGCCAGCAGCCACGACGGGACTAGCGCTCGGAAGACCCAGTACTTC. Its protein is CASSHDGTSARKTQYF.